Sequencing of this T cell receptor beta chain was carried out in a study of T cell responses to AZD1222 COVID-19 vaccine. Study findings and constraints: At study baseline, merely six AZD1222 recipients were seropositive.

Of note for this clone: The antigen is unknown.

The germline gives CDR1 LGHNA, CDR2 YSLEER. V gave up 1 base and J gave up 4 bases, with 16 bases separating them. The length of the CDR3 is 16 residues. The table came from immunoSEQ multiplex PCR; TCRdb's copy has only in-frame clones and leaves some out. There are some 150,000 clones in the sample; about 90% occur only once, and approximately 2.1% lies in the top ten. This chain joins TRBV4-3 and TRBJ2-5; D possibly corresponds to TRBD2 (7 bases). This receptor was obtained from an adult in good health. The source was peripheral blood, collected on day 0 of AZD1222 vaccination. This CDR3 is CASSQGRGEGVETQYF. The CDR3 nucleotides are TGCGCCAGCAGCCAAGGGAGAGGGGAGGGGGTAGAGACCCAGTACTTC.